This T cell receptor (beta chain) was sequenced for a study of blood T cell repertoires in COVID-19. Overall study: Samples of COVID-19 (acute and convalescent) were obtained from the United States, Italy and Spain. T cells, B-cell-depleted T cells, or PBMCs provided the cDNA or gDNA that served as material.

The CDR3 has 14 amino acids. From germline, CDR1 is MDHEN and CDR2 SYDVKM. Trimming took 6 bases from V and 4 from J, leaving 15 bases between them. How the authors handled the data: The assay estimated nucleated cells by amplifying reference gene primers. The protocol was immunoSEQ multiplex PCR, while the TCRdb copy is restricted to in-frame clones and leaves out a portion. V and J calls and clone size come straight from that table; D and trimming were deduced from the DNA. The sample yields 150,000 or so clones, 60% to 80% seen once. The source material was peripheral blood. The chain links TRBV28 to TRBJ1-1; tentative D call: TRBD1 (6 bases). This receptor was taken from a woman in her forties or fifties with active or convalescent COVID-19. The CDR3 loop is CASRSDRQITEAFF. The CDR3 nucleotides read TGTGCCAGCAGGTCGGACAGACAGATCACTGAAGCTTTCTTT.